This T cell receptor (beta chain) stems from a study of blood T cell repertoires in COVID-19. Trimming took 7 bases from V and 6 from J, leaving 13 bases between them. CDR3 length equals 13 residues. Per the germline V gene, CDR1 is LNHDA and CDR2 is SQIVND (reference sequence). This table comes from immunoSEQ multiplex PCR, and its TCRdb copy is limited to in-frame clones, with some not included. The data hold approximately 220,000 clones, with 65% to 90% observed a single time. Sequences were obtained from PBMCs or T cells enriched from blood (not recorded which). The chain employs TRBV19 and TRBJ2-1, with a tentative D call TRBD2 (5 bases). The source of this sequence is a woman aged 40 to 50 with acute COVID-19. The CDR3 protein is CASTPAAGNEQFF. CDR3 bases: TGTGCCAGTACCCCCGCCGCGGGCAATGAGCAGTTCTTC.